This T cell receptor (beta chain) comes out of a study of identical twins. TCRdb re-derived calls from the 5' RACE reads in MiXCR, one entry per CDR3 protein. Among roughly 770,000 distinct CDR3 sequences, about 18% were seen once, and the ten largest hold less than 15%. Of note for this clonotype: Its antigen remains unknown.

The germline gives CDR1 LNHDA, CDR2 SQIVND (reference sequence). The CDR3 loop spans 16 amino acids. Unmatched junction bases numbered 10, after V lost 7 bases and J lost 2 bases. Study conclusions and caveats: The study based its conclusions on cross-sectional statistical analysis and did not follow the same donors. Within monozygotic twins, out-of-frame TCR alpha sharing was underestimated by the models.

The same specimen was also included in a second study, on T cells expressing NK-cell markers.

This TCR came from a woman younger than 35 in good health. Sequenced sample: PBMCs. The V and J genes are TRBV19 and TRBJ2-3; 9 bases align to TRBD1. CDR3 sequence: CASTRTGAGSTDTQYF. CDR3 sequence (DNA): TGTGCCAGTACCAGGACAGGGGCAGGGTCCACAGATACGCAGTATTTT.